Shown below are 14 T cell receptor beta chains from a single sample sequenced in a study of T cell clonality in common variable immunodeficiency. Whole-study results and caveats: Common variable immunodeficiency TCR beta sequences reportedly had fewer deletions and N-nucleotide insertions.

Repertoires were generated with immunoSEQ multiplex PCR, while TCRdb's copy carries only in-frame clones and drops some. This sample contains about 15,000 clones. These receptors' antigens are unknown. What was sequenced was peripheral blood mononuclear cells. The source of these receptors is a human donor with common variable immunodeficiency.

Its frequency marks this clone as medium-sized. The read gets to within 3 residues of the CDR3 end, and the germline J gene fills in the rest. The chain couples TRBV30 to TRBJ2-3; 10 bases are shared with TRBD2. V gave up 4 bases and J gave up 1 base; unmatched junction bases: 2. Germline CDR1 GTSNPN, CDR2 SVGIG (reference sequence). CDR3 length: 14 residues. Incomplete CDR3 DNA: TGTGCCTGGACCACTAGCGGGGGCACAGATACG. As protein: CAWTTSGGTDT. The CDR3 in full is CAWTTSGGTDTQYF.

Notes on this clone: The read falls 3 residues short of the CDR3 end, and the missing part is taken from the germline J gene. The V and J genes are TRBV6-2 or TRBV6-3 and TRBJ2-3; the D is unclear. From germline, CDR1 is MNHEY and CDR2 SVGEGT. The CDR3 is made up of 13 amino acids. Trimming pared 6 bases from V and 6 bases from J, leaving 13 bases between. Partial CDR3 DNA: TGTGCCAGCAGCCTAGGCTACGGGGATACG. It encodes CASSLGYGDT. The full CDR3 protein reads CASSLGYGDTQYF.

By frequency, this clone is medium-sized. The read ends 3 residues early relative to the CDR3; the germline J gene fills the gap. The chain combines TRBV18 with TRBJ2-7; 7 positions match TRBD1. Germline values: CDR1 KGHSH, CDR2 LQKENI. The J segment lost 1 base and the V segment lost 4 bases, leaving 4 bases of the junction unmatched. There are 14 residues in the CDR3. The CDR3 is CASSLDRSSYEQYF. The sequenced part of the CDR3 DNA is TGTGCCAGCTCACTGGACAGGTCGTCCTACGAG.

Remarks on this clone: The read terminates 3 residues before the CDR3 end, so the remaining end is supplied by the germline J gene. This chain connects TRBV29-1 to TRBJ2-7, with D perhaps TRBD1 (5 bases). The germline gives CDR1 SQVTM, CDR2 ANQGSEA. The V end lost 3 bases, the J end lost 4 bases, and 10 bases lay between the germline ends. The CDR3 is 12 amino acids. The covered CDR3 bases are TGCAGCGTTGAGGGCAGGGATTACGAG. It codes for CSVEGRDYE. The whole CDR3 sequence reads CSVEGRDYEQYF.

Of note for this clone: The read comes to an end 3 residues before the CDR3 does, leaving the germline J gene to fill in the end. The chain combines TRBV5-1 with TRBJ2-7, with no clear D. V lost 0 bases and J lost 3, with 13 bases in between. The CDR3 consists of 15 residues. Germline CDR1 reads SGHRS; CDR2 reads YFSETQ. The CDR3 loop reads CASSLAPIRDYEQYF. The DNA read from the CDR3 is TGCGCCAGCAGCTTGGCTCCTATACGAGACTACGAG.

Of note for this clone: The CDR3 end falls 3 residues outside the read, so it is completed with the germline J gene. This chain joins TRBV19 and TRBJ2-2; 7 bases line up with TRBD2. Per the germline V gene, CDR1 is LNHDA and CDR2 is SQIVND (reference sequence). The V gene end was trimmed by 6 bases and the J gene end by 2 bases; junction bases not matched to a gene: 3. The CDR3 consists of 14 residues. The CDR3 protein is CASRLALNTGELFF. The covered CDR3 bases are TGTGCCAGTAGACTAGCGCTCAACACCGGGGAG. Full variable domain (remainder filled in from reference TRBV19 and TRBJ2-2): DGGITQSPKYLFRKEGQNVTLSCEQNLNHDAMYWYRQDPGQGLRLIYYSQIVNDFQKGDIAEGYSVSREKKESFPLTVTSAQKNPTAFYLCASRLALNTGELFFGEGSRLTVL.

CDR3 protein: CASKRMVAGAGEQFF. The CDR3 DNA, read in part, is TGTGCCAGCAAGAGAATGGTAGCGGGAGCCGGTGAG. This chain links TRBV2 with TRBJ2-1; 9 bases are shared with TRBD2. Coverage ceases 3 residues before the CDR3 finishes, and the germline J gene fills in the end. V shed 7 bases and J 9 bases; nucleotides not matched to a gene: 13. This CDR3 region has 15 residues. The germline CDR1 and CDR2 sequences are SNHLY and FYNNEI.

As regards this clone: The read finishes 3 residues shy of the CDR3 end, and the germline J gene is used to complete it. The chain combines TRBV2 with TRBJ1-6, with 8 bases lining up with TRBD1. Unmatched junction bases numbered 9, after V lost 5 bases and J lost 9 bases. Germline CDR1 reads SNHLY; CDR2 reads FYNNEI. The CDR3 covers 15 residues. The CDR3 spells CASSPRTGSASPLHF. CDR3 bases read: TGTGCCAGCAGTCCCCGGACAGGGTCGGCTTCACCC.

Remarks on this clone: The DNA ends 3 residues before the CDR3 does, and the rest of the CDR3 is filled in from the germline J gene. This chain connects TRBV7-2 to TRBJ2-1; 8 bases are shared with TRBD1. The germline V gene has CDR1 SGHTA and CDR2 FQGNSA. V lost 11 bases and J lost 5; bases outside the gene matches: 8. The CDR3 loop spans 13 amino acids. The sequenced part of the CDR3 DNA is TGTGCCGGATCGCCGGACAGGGACAATGAG. This translates into CAGSPDRDNE. The whole CDR3 sequence reads CAGSPDRDNEQFF.

Concerning this clone itself: Read sequence stops 3 residues before the CDR3 end, and the germline J gene provides the missing end. The V call is TRBV7-2, the J call TRBJ2-1; no reliable D call. Germline CDR1 SGHTA, CDR2 FQGNSA. The CDR3 contains 15 residues. Deletions cut 6 bases from V and 2 bases from J, with 14 bases between. CDR3 bases read: TGTGCCAGCAGGCAAACTACTACTGCCTACAATGAG. Its protein product is CASRQTTTAYNE. The whole CDR3 protein reads CASRQTTTAYNEQFF.

This clone is called medium-sized based on its frequency. Read sequence stops 3 residues before the CDR3 end, and the germline J gene provides the missing end. The V and J genes are TRBV6-2 or TRBV6-3 and TRBJ2-5, with 9 bases lining up with TRBD2. The CDR3 is 16 amino acids. CDR1 MNHEY and CDR2 SVGEGT come from the germline V gene. Trimming removed 4 bases from V and 2 bases from J; junction bases left unmatched: 8. CDR3 DNA, as far as it was read: TGTGCCAGCAGTTGGCTAGCGGGGCCAGCGCAAGAGACC. Translating it yields CASSWLAGPAQET. The complete CDR3 protein is CASSWLAGPAQETQYF.

Points on this clone: From the germline J gene comes the end of the CDR3, since the read stops 3 residues before it. J is TRBJ2-5 and V is TRBV18, with D tentatively TRBD1 or TRBD2 (5 bases each). CDR1 and CDR2 from the germline V gene are KGHSH and LQKENI. This CDR3 region has 15 residues. V dropped 3 bases and J dropped 1 base, with 12 bases sitting between them. Incomplete CDR3 DNA: TGTGCCAGCTCACCGAGGGGCAGTTTCCAAGAGACC. It yields the protein CASSPRGSFQET. The full CDR3 protein is CASSPRGSFQETQYF.

Concerning this clone itself: The sequence runs out 3 residues before the end of the CDR3; the remainder is reconstructed from the germline J gene. V usage is TRBV19 and J usage is TRBJ2-3, with no clear D. Germline CDR1 LNHDA, CDR2 SQIVND (reference sequence). This CDR3 has 13 residues. V was clipped by 7 bases and J by 8 bases, with 16 bases between them. The CDR3 DNA, read in part, is TGTGCCAGTATTTCACGAGGTATTGGTACG. This codes for CASISRGIGT. The complete CDR3 protein is CASISRGIGTQYF.

For this clone: With the read ending 3 residues before the CDR3 end, the germline J gene is used to fill in that end. This rearrangement joins TRBV18 to TRBJ2-2; tentatively, D is TRBD1 (5 bases). Germline V gene data show CDR1 as KGHSH and CDR2 as LQKENI. V lost 6 bases and J 4 bases, leaving 12 bases between the germline ends. This CDR3 comprises 14 residues. Partial CDR3 DNA: TGTGCCAGCTCCCACGGACAATCCACCGGGGAG. As protein: CASSHGQSTGE. The full CDR3 protein is CASSHGQSTGELFF.